The rows below give T cell receptor beta chains drawn from one sample of a study of beta chain features in type 1 diabetes. Only in-frame clones appear in the TCRdb table, and some are missing; sequencing was by immunoSEQ multiplex PCR. Of about 700,000 clones listed, 13% are singletons. Sequenced material: naive CD4+ T cells from blood. The receptors originated from a young man with type 1 diabetes. Each CDR3 is given with its conserved first and last residue. A D gene is named only where the DNA matches it firmly. The listing skips clone size in some rows; elsewhere it reads once, few, many or a size class.

NA	TRBV27	TRBJ2-7	NA	17	CASSIQIPGLNPYEQYF	TGTGCCAGCAGTATCCAGATCCCCGGGCTCAACCCCTACGAGCAGTACTTC
NA	TRBV4-1	TRBJ1-1	few	15	CASSQVEQGNTEAFF	TGTGCCAGCAGCCAAGTGGAACAGGGGAACACTGAAGCTTTCTTT
TRBD1	TRBV11-2	TRBJ2-3	few	17	CASSPGQGAIGADTQYF	TGTGCCAGCAGCCCAGGACAGGGGGCTATCGGTGCAGATACGCAGTATTTT
NA	TRBV19	TRBJ2-7	few	13	CASSIGVRDEQYF	TGTGCCAGTAGTATCGGAGTCCGCGACGAGCAGTACTTC
NA	TRBV19	TRBJ1-5	few	14	CASHRGEPAGAQHF	TGTGCCAGCCACCGGGGGGAGCCGGCGGGGGCCCAGCATTTT
TRBD1	TRBV10-3	TRBJ2-3	NA	13	CATDRASTDTQYF	TGTGCCACTGACAGGGCCAGCACAGATACGCAGTATTTT
NA	TRBV29-1	TRBJ1-3	NA	12	CSARGLGNTIYF	TGCAGCGCCCGGGGCCTCGGCAACACCATATATTTT
NA	TRBV15	TRBJ1-3	few	15	CATSRDPGAGNTIYF	TGTGCCACCAGCAGAGACCCAGGGGCTGGAAACACCATATATTTT
TRBD1	TRBV20-1	TRBJ1-1	few	11	CSARRDSEAFF	TGCAGTGCCAGACGGGACAGTGAAGCTTTCTTT
NA	TRBV5-1	TRBJ1-1	NA	15	CASSPRQGFNTEAFF	TGCGCCAGCAGCCCCCGGCAGGGATTCAACACTGAAGCTTTCTTT
NA	TRBV5-1	TRBJ1-4	few	15	CASSRTQEINEKLFF	TGCGCCAGCAGCCGGACACAGGAGATCAATGAAAAACTGTTTTTT
NA	TRBV21-1	TRBJ1-5	NA	15	CASNKYRDSNQPQHF	TGTGCCAGCAACAAATACCGGGACAGCAATCAGCCCCAGCATTTT
TRBD1	TRBV30	TRBJ1-1	NA	16	CAWSAELQGPVTEAFF	TGTGCCTGGAGTGCGGAATTACAGGGGCCAGTCACTGAAGCTTTCTTT
TRBD2	TRBV4-1	TRBJ2-1	NA	16	CASSRQTSGFYNEQFF	TGCGCCAGCAGCCGCCAGACTAGCGGTTTTTACAATGAGCAGTTCTTC
NA	TRBV7-8	TRBJ2-2	NA	16	CASSPPVRANTGELFF	TGTGCCAGCAGCCCACCGGTTAGAGCGAACACCGGGGAGCTGTTTTTT
TRBD1	TRBV29-1	TRBJ1-4	few	14	CSVTQGATNEKLFF	TGCAGCGTAACACAGGGGGCAACTAATGAAAAACTGTTTTTT
NA	TRBV11-3	TRBJ2-1	NA	13	CASSLAGYNEQFF	TGTGCCAGCAGCTTAGCAGGTTACAATGAGCAGTTCTTC
TRBD1	TRBV5-6	TRBJ2-5	few	15	CATTSRQGSGETQYF	TGTGCCACCACTTCGCGACAGGGGAGCGGGGAGACCCAGTACTTC
NA	TRBV30	TRBJ2-1	NA	14	CAWNNWRGNNEQFF	TGTGCCTGGAATAATTGGCGGGGAAACAATGAGCAGTTCTTC
TRBD1	TRBV11-1	TRBJ2-7	NA	15	CASSFTTGGSYEQYF	TGTGCCAGCAGCTTTACGACAGGGGGCTCCTACGAGCAGTACTTC
TRBD1	TRBV7-3	TRBJ2-2	few	16	CASSASGTGNTGELFF	TGTGCCAGCAGCGCATCCGGGACAGGGAACACCGGGGAGCTGTTTTTT
NA	TRBV14	TRBJ2-5	NA	15	CASSQDRLRQETQYF	TGTGCCAGCAGCCAAGATCGGTTGCGACAAGAGACCCAGTACTTC
NA	TRBV6-1	TRBJ1-2	NA	14	CASSERQPNYGYTF	TGTGCCAGCAGCGAACGACAGCCTAACTATGGCTACACCTTC
NA	TRBV28	TRBJ2-7	NA	15	CASSQGGASAFEQYF	TGTGCCAGCAGTCAAGGGGGGGCGAGTGCGTTCGAGCAGTACTTC
NA	TRBV5-1	TRBJ1-2	few	14	CASSLGQEDYGYTF	TGCGCCAGCAGCTTGGGACAGGAAGACTATGGCTACACCTTC
TRBD2	TRBV28	TRBJ2-7	few	16	CASSPGTSGVIYEQYF	TGTGCCAGCAGTCCAGGGACTAGCGGGGTTATCTACGAGCAGTACTTC
TRBD1	TRBV2	TRBJ2-7	few	14	CASSEEGQAHEQYF	TGTGCCAGCAGTGAAGAGGGACAGGCCCACGAGCAGTACTTC
TRBD1	TRBV9	TRBJ1-6	few	15	CASSVDRGGDSPLHF	TGTGCCAGCAGCGTAGACAGGGGGGGTGATTCACCCCTCCACTTT
TRBD2	TRBV5-1	TRBJ2-1	few	14	CASSGSGGGYEQFF	TGCGCCAGCAGCGGTAGCGGGGGTGGCTATGAGCAGTTCTTC
NA	TRBV1	TRBJ1-2	NA	16	CTSSQDIRTGLRGYTF	TGCACCAGCAGCCAAGATATAAGGACAGGGTTACGAGGCTACACCTTC
TRBD2	TRBV29-1	TRBJ2-3	few	15	CSVQTSGALRDTQYF	TGCAGCGTCCAAACTAGCGGGGCCTTACGGGATACGCAGTATTTT
NA	TRBV30	TRBJ2-6	few	16	CAGGWDMDSGANVLTF	TGTGCGGGAGGGTGGGACATGGACTCTGGGGCCAACGTCCTGACTTTC